The 21 T cell receptor beta chains below all came from one sample that was sequenced in a study of T cell responses to AZD1222 COVID-19 vaccine. Produced via immunoSEQ multiplex PCR; TCRdb's table is partial and in-frame only. The data show approximately 89,000 clones, 75% to 95% seen once. This specimen consisted of peripheral blood, obtained 28 days after the second AZD1222 dose. The receptors come from an adult who received the AZD1222 COVID-19 vaccine.

The rearrangement links TRBV10-1 to TRBJ2-1; 12 positions agree with TRBD2. Germline CDR1 WNHNN, CDR2 SYGVQD (reference sequence). V lost 0 bases, J lost 9 bases, and 9 bases stayed unmatched. This CDR3 spans 17 amino acids. In nucleotides, the CDR3 is TGCGCCAGCAGTGAGTCGAGAGCTAGCGGGAGGGCAATTGAGCAGTTCTTC. This gives the protein CASSESRASGRAIEQFF.

The chain carries TRBV2 and TRBJ2-5; no reliable D call. Trimming removed 2 bases at V and 3 bases at J, with 4 bases between. The CDR3 consists of 12 residues. Germline CDR1 reads SNHLY; CDR2 reads FYNNEI. The CDR3 DNA reads as TGTGCCAGCAGTGAACAGAAAGAGACCCAGTACTTC. Its translation is CASSEQKETQYF.

The sample holds a few counts of this clone. This chain joins TRBV20-1 and TRBJ2-1; D may be TRBD2 (6 bases). This CDR3 contains 14 residues. Trimming took off 3 bases at V and 4 bases at J, with 13 bases between the two ends. Germline V gene lookup returns CDR1 DFQATT and CDR2 SNEGSKA (reference sequence). This CDR3 is CSASAGGRYNEQFF. DNA for the CDR3: TGCAGTGCTAGTGCCGGGGGAAGGTACAATGAGCAGTTCTTC.

The rearrangement joins TRBV28 to TRBJ2-7; 8 nucleotides line up with TRBD1. J gave up 3 bases and V 1 base, and 14 bases lay outside the gene matches. Germline lookup yields CDR1 MDHEN and CDR2 SYDVKM. The CDR3 is made up of 18 amino acids. The CDR3 DNA follows: TGTGCCAGCAGTTTATTTTATCATCTAGGGACAGGAGACTACGAGCAGTACTTC. Residues: CASSLFYHLGTGDYEQYF.

The gene calls are TRBV6-1 and TRBJ1-1; D is unresolved. Germline CDR1 MNHNS, CDR2 SASEGT. CDR3 size: 13 residues. The V and J ends lost 3 bases and 4 bases respectively, with 9 bases between them. The CDR3 coding sequence is TGTGCCAGCAGTGAGGTCCCCGGCACTGAAGCTTTCTTT. It specifies CASSEVPGTEAFF.

The chain carries TRBV6-5 and TRBJ2-2; weak D call: TRBD1 (6 bases). Germline values: CDR1 MNHEY, CDR2 SVGAGI. The ends were cut back, 8 bases at V and 1 base at J, with 11 bases in the middle. The CDR3 contains 14 residues. The CDR3 nucleotides are TGTGCCAGCGGGAACAGGGAGAACACCGGGGAGCTGTTTTTT. Its translation is CASGNRENTGELFF.

The rearrangement uses TRBV9 and TRBJ2-1; 7 nucleotides match TRBD2. The CDR3 loop spans 16 amino acids. Looked up from germline, CDR1 is SGDLS and CDR2 is YYNGEE. V dropped 4 bases and J dropped 8; count of bases not matched to a gene: 15. CDR3 coding DNA: TGTGCCAGCAGCTCTCGTGGGCGGGAGTGGGCGGATGAGCAGTTCTTC. This encodes CASSSRGREWADEQFF.

This clone was counted once. The chain couples TRBV30 to TRBJ1-2; 7 bases agree with TRBD1. The CDR3 spans 14 residues. Germline assignment: CDR1 GTSNPN and CDR2 SVGIG (reference sequence). V dropped 1 base and J dropped 4; count of bases not matched to a gene: 6. CDR3 sequence (DNA): TGTGCCTGGAGTGCAGCAGGGGGGAGCTATGGCTACACCTTC. This translates into CAWSAAGGSYGYTF.

This clone was seen just once. The rearrangement links TRBV2 to TRBJ1-1, with D possibly TRBD1 on 5 matching bases. Germline values: CDR1 SNHLY, CDR2 FYNNEI. The CDR3 spans 14 residues. V dropped 1 base and J dropped 5 bases, with 11 bases sitting between them. CDR3 coding DNA: TGTGCCAGCAGTGAAGGCAGGGCGGGAACTGAAGCTTTCTTT. Its translation is CASSEGRAGTEAFF.

This rearrangement joins TRBV7-9 to TRBJ2-1; D gene unclear. V lost 0 bases to trimming and J lost 7 bases, with 13 bases between them. The CDR3 is 15 amino acids. Germline V CDR1 and CDR2: SEHNR, FQNEAQ (reference sequence). The CDR3 region is CASSLAGFRGNEQFF. CDR3 coding DNA: TGTGCCAGCAGCTTAGCGGGATTTCGCGGAAATGAGCAGTTCTTC.

The chain combines TRBV10-3 with TRBJ1-4; 9 nucleotides agree with TRBD1. CDR3 length: 13 residues. V dropped 10 bases and J dropped 8; count of bases not matched to a gene: 8. In germline, CDR1 is ENHRY, CDR2 SYGVKD. This CDR3 is CATVQGAGEKLFF. The CDR3 coding sequence is TGTGCCACCGTACAGGGGGCTGGAGAAAAACTGTTTTTT.

The CDR3 sequence is CASSFLQVNTGELFF. The CDR3 bases are TGTGCCAGCAGCTTTTTACAGGTGAACACCGGGGAGCTGTTTTTT. The rearrangement uses TRBV7-3 and TRBJ2-2; tentatively, D is TRBD1 (5 bases). Germline V lookup: CDR1 SGHTA, CDR2 FQGTGA. There are 15 residues in the CDR3. V lost 3 bases and J lost 1, with 9 bases in between.

The chain is built from TRBV19 and TRBJ1-6; weak D call: TRBD1 (6 bases). The V gene lost 2 bases and the J gene lost 8 bases, with 13 bases spanning the gap. The CDR3 is 15 residues long. Germline loops: CDR1 LNHDA, CDR2 SQIVND (reference sequence). CDR3 nucleotide sequence: TGTGCCAGTAGTATACGGACAGCGACGGATTCACCCCTCCACTTT. Residues: CASSIRTATDSPLHF.

The chain uses TRBV28 and TRBJ2-2; TRBD1 matches 7 bases. V shed 6 bases, J shed 2 bases, and the junction held 6 bases outside the gene matches. This CDR3 contains 15 residues. Germline lookup yields CDR1 MDHEN and CDR2 SYDVKM. CDR3 bases: TGTGCCAGCAGGGGGACAGAACTCAACACCGGGGAGCTGTTTTTT. The encoded protein is CASRGTELNTGELFF.

This clone was detected only once. The chain is built from TRBV5-5 and TRBJ2-5, with 7 bases that match TRBD2. V was pared by 4 bases and J by 1 base, with 4 bases of the junction left unmatched. Germline CDR1 reads SGHKS; CDR2 reads YYEKEE (reference sequence). The CDR3 has 14 amino acids. The CDR3 DNA follows: TGTGCCAGCAGCCGCGGGGGAGCCCAAGAGACCCAGTACTTC. This gives the protein CASSRGGAQETQYF.

The gene calls are TRBV10-2 and TRBJ2-7, with TRBD2 matching 8 bases. Trimming removed 5 bases from V and 0 bases from J; junction bases left unmatched: 6. The length of the CDR3 is 15 residues. CDR1 and CDR2 from the germline V gene are WSHSY and SAAADI. Written as DNA, the CDR3 is TGCGCCAGCAGTAAGACTAGCGCCGACTCCTACGAGCAGTACTTC. It encodes CASSKTSADSYEQYF.

The V call is TRBV25-1, the J call TRBJ1-5; TRBD1 aligns across 9 bases. The germline CDR1 and CDR2 sequences are MGHDK and SYGVNS. The CDR3 consists of 14 residues. The J segment lost 0 bases and the V segment lost 9 bases, leaving 3 bases of the junction unmatched. The CDR3 loop is CARDRGHSNQPQHF. The CDR3 DNA sequence: TGTGCCAGGGACAGGGGCCATAGCAATCAGCCCCAGCATTTT.

The chain's CDR3 is CASSVWGTMNEQFF. CDR3 nucleotides: TGTGCCAGCAGTGTGTGGGGCACGATGAATGAGCAGTTCTTC. The chain joins TRBV25-1 to TRBJ2-1; maybe TRBD1 (5 bases). V was clipped by 4 bases and J by 7 bases, with 14 bases between them. Per germline, CDR1 MGHDK and CDR2 SYGVNS. This CDR3 spans 14 amino acids.

The gene calls are TRBV5-1 and TRBJ2-5, with 10 bases identical to TRBD1. Germline lookup yields CDR1 SGHRS and CDR2 YFSETQ. The CDR3 sequence is 16 residues long. J gave up 4 bases and V 0 bases, and 6 bases lay outside the gene matches. CDR3 region: CASSLADRGLGETQYF. CDR3 in DNA: TGCGCCAGCAGCTTGGCTGACAGGGGGCTCGGAGAGACCCAGTACTTC.

J is TRBJ2-5 and V is TRBV6-5; 9 bases match TRBD2. CDR1 is MNHEY and CDR2 is SVGAGI in the germline V gene. The length of the CDR3 is 14 residues. The V segment lost 10 bases and the J segment 5 bases; nucleotides outside the gene matches: 11. CDR3 residues: CATQSGGRGETQYF. The CDR3 DNA reads as TGTGCCACCCAAAGCGGGGGGCGCGGGGAGACCCAGTACTTC.

This clone was seen a handful of times. J is TRBJ1-5 and V is TRBV19, with D possibly being TRBD1 (6 bases). Per germline, CDR1 LNHDA and CDR2 SQIVND (reference sequence). V was shortened by 6 bases and J by 2 bases, with 14 bases between the two germline ends. This CDR3 spans 15 amino acids. The CDR3 nucleotides read TGTGCCAGTAGACTCACAGGGTCGGGCAATCAGCCCCAGCATTTT. This encodes CASRLTGSGNQPQHF.